These 16 T cell receptor beta chains were all obtained from the same sample, sequenced in a study of metastatic and nonmetastatic thyroid tumors. With MiXCR, TCRdb reprocessed the PCR reads. The data contain tens of thousands of clones, 10% to 15% of them seen just once; the ten biggest clones take up 4.5% to 6%. Thyroid surgery took place with no prior treatment in any patient. Sequenced: blood. These receptors came from a female donor with papillary thyroid cancer or a benign thyroid nodule (not recorded which). Some clones in this sample may be carry-over from other donors' samples.

This clone was recorded at least ten times. The chain carries TRBV30 and TRBJ1-5; a weak D match, TRBD1 (6 bases). Per germline, CDR1 GTSNPN and CDR2 SVGIG (reference sequence). This CDR3 has 12 residues. DNA for the CDR3: TGTGCATATGGACAGACCAATCAGCCCCAGCATTTT. As protein: CAYGQTNQPQHF.

Many counts were recorded for this clone. The chain has TRBV30 and TRBJ1-4; 9 nucleotides align to TRBD1. The V gene end was trimmed by 0 bases and the J gene end by 7 bases; junction bases not matched to a gene: 3. There are 14 residues in the CDR3. Germline values: CDR1 GTSNPN, CDR2 SVGIG (reference sequence). In nucleotides, the CDR3 is TGTGCCTGGAGTGTACAGGGGGCGCGTGAAAAACTGTTTTTT. It encodes CAWSVQGAREKLFF.

The sample holds many counts of this clone. The chain joins TRBV5-8 to TRBJ2-5; D is unclear. CDR1 is SGHTS, CDR2 YDEGEE, per germline. CDR3 length: 12 residues. Trimming took off 6 bases at V and 4 bases at J, with 10 bases between the two ends. The CDR3 region has the DNA TGTGCCAGCACCGAAAAGGTAGAGACCCAGTACTTC. This codes for CASTEKVETQYF.

This clone was found many times. One end of the junction fails to match germline, which may point to a read error. The chain uses TRBV3-1 and TRBJ2-1, with TRBD1 as a possible D gene (6 bases). Per germline, CDR1 LGHDT and CDR2 YNNKEL (reference sequence). The CDR3 extends over 15 amino acids. CDR3 nucleotides: TGTGCCAGCAACCAAGTCAGGGGATGGTACAATGAGCAGTTCTTC. Its protein is CASNQVRGWYNEQFF.

This clone has only a few counts. The rearrangement links TRBV7-2 to TRBJ2-7; D unclear. The germline V gene encodes CDR1 SGHTA and CDR2 FQGNSA. This CDR3 is built from 12 residues. With 5 bases removed from V and 0 bases from J, the gap between germline ends came to 5 bases. The CDR3 region is CASSLNSYEQYF. In DNA, the CDR3 is TGTGCCAGCAGCCTGAACTCCTACGAGCAGTACTTC. The whole variable domain, filled in from reference TRBV7-2 and TRBJ2-7, reads GAGVSQSPSNKVTEKGKDVELRCDPISGHTALYWYRQSLGQGLEFLIYFQGNSAPDKSGLPSDRFSAERTGGSVSTLTIQRTQQEDSAVYLCASSLNSYEQYFGPGTRLTVT.

This clone was counted ten times or more. The J gene is TRBJ2-2, the V gene TRBV5-4; 8 bases match TRBD2. J lost 0 bases, V lost 2 bases, and 3 bases had no gene match. The CDR3 length is 16 residues. Germline lookup yields CDR1 SGHNT and CDR2 YYREEE (reference sequence). As DNA, the CDR3 is TGTGCCAGCAGCTTTAGCGGGGCTCCGAACACCGGGGAGCTGTTTTTT. This encodes CASSFSGAPNTGELFF.

This clone was counted ten times or more. This chain uses TRBV7-8 with TRBJ2-2; D not certain. The V end was cut by 2 bases, the J end by 3 bases, with 7 bases between. Germline V gives CDR1 SGHVS, CDR2 FQNEAQ. The CDR3 contains 14 residues. The CDR3 loop reads CASSLTADTGELFF. As DNA, the CDR3 is TGTGCCAGCAGCTTAACAGCAGACACCGGGGAGCTGTTTTTT.

The chain recombines TRBV4-2 with TRBJ2-3; maybe TRBD2 (6 bases). Germline values: CDR1 LGHNA, CDR2 YNFKEQ. This CDR3 is 15 amino acids long. V was pared by 2 bases and J by 2 bases, with 11 bases between. In nucleotides, the CDR3 is TGTGCCAGCAGCCAATCGGGAGAACCCACAGATACGCAGTATTTT. This translates into CASSQSGEPTDTQYF.

This clone was seen many times. The V call is TRBV30, the J call TRBJ1-2, with D perhaps TRBD1 (6 bases). Per the germline V gene, CDR1 is GTSNPN and CDR2 is SVGIG (reference sequence). Trimming took 1 base from V and 0 from J, leaving 12 bases between them. The CDR3 sequence is 15 residues long. This CDR3 is CAWSGGARPNYGYTF. The CDR3 coding sequence is TGTGCCTGGAGTGGGGGGGCACGACCTAACTATGGCTACACCTTC.

The sample holds many counts of this clone. The chain recombines TRBV27 with TRBJ2-6; D is ambiguous. This CDR3 contains 14 residues. Germline loops: CDR1 MNHEY, CDR2 SMNVEV (reference sequence). V dropped 3 bases and J dropped 3 bases, with 6 bases sitting between them. The CDR3 DNA sequence: TGTGCCAGCAGTTTCGCGTATGGGGCCAACGTCCTGACTTTC. Translating gives CASSFAYGANVLTF.

This clone was observed a handful of times. The rearrangement uses TRBV6-1 and TRBJ2-7; D ambiguous. V lost 8 bases, J lost 4 bases, and 15 bases lay in between. Germline V lookup: CDR1 MNHNS, CDR2 SASEGT. This CDR3 has 13 residues. For the CDR3, the DNA is TGTGCCAGCTTCGGTACTGGCGAATACGAGCAGTACTTC. Protein: CASFGTGEYEQYF.

This clone was seen only a few times. This rearrangement joins TRBV28 to TRBJ2-7, with 9 bases that match TRBD1. Germline V CDR1 and CDR2: MDHEN, SYDVKM. The CDR3 runs to 14 residues. Trimming took 6 bases from V and 7 from J; bases not matched to a gene: 10. CDR3 DNA sequence: TGTGCCAGCAGCCACCGGGACAGGGTGTGGGAGCAGTACTTC. It is translated as CASSHRDRVWEQYF. Combining the CDR3 with reference TRBV28 and TRBJ2-7 gives the whole variable domain DVKVTQSSRYLVKRTGEKVFLECVQDMDHENMFWYRQDPGLGLRLIYFSYDVKMKEKGDIPEGYSVSREKKERFSLILESASTNQTSMYLCASSHRDRVWEQYFGPGTRLTVT.

This clone has ten or more counts. The rearrangement links TRBV11-3 to TRBJ1-1; tentative D call: TRBD1 (6 bases). With 1 base removed from V and 5 bases from J, the gap between germline ends came to 20 bases. The CDR3 contains 17 residues. Germline lookup yields CDR1 SGHNT and CDR2 YENEEA. The CDR3 loop reads CASSLGSRGPRGTEAFF. The CDR3 nucleotides read TGTGCCAGCAGCTTAGGGAGCAGGGGTCCGAGGGGGACTGAAGCTTTCTTT.

This clone occurred many times. This chain uses TRBV27 with TRBJ2-5, with D maybe TRBD1 (6 bases). This CDR3 spans 12 amino acids. V was trimmed by 9 bases and J by 7 bases, leaving 15 bases between them. Germline CDR1 MNHEY, CDR2 SMNVEV (reference sequence). DNA for the CDR3: TGTGCCAGTCAGGGGTCGTCGGGGACCCAGTACTTC. Translated, it gives CASQGSSGTQYF.

In this sample, this clone turned up many times. The chain couples TRBV25-1 to TRBJ2-1, with 7 bases aligning to TRBD2. J was trimmed by 7 bases and V by 6 bases; bases with no gene match: 12. Germline lookup yields CDR1 MGHDK and CDR2 SYGVNS. The CDR3 is made up of 15 amino acids. The CDR3 bases are TGTGCCAGCAGCAGTTTCGGGGAGGGAGCGAATGAGCAGTTCTTC. Translating it yields CASSSFGEGANEQFF. Complete variable domain (other parts from reference TRBV25-1 and TRBJ2-1): EADIYQTPRYLVIGTGKKITLECSQTMGHDKMYWYQQDPGMELHLIHYSYGVNSTEKGDLSSESTVSRIRTEHFPLTLESARPSHTSQYLCASSSFGEGANEQFFGPGTRLTVL.

This clone was counted ten times or more. The chain carries TRBV19 and TRBJ2-1; TRBD2 matches 11 bases. The CDR3 is made up of 15 amino acids. V was pared by 6 bases and J by 4 bases, with 5 bases of the junction left unmatched. Germline V gene sequence: CDR1 LNHDA, CDR2 SQIVND (reference sequence). DNA of the CDR3: TGTGCCAGTAGACTCACTAGCGGGAGTTACAATGAGCAGTTCTTC. As protein: CASRLTSGSYNEQFF.